This TCR beta chain was obtained from a study of T cells in severe cutaneous drug reactions. This CDR3 has 16 residues. Germline lookup yields CDR1 SGDLS and CDR2 YYNGEE. The iRepertoire multiplex PCR system with TCR subtype-specific primers built both bulk and single-cell libraries. TCRdb re-called the multiplex PCR reads and shows each CDR3 protein once, DNA omitted. Its table records about 21,000 distinct CDR3 sequences. The patients sequenced had a carbamazepine-induced Stevens-Johnson syndrome or toxic epidermal necrolysis reaction. The clonotype originates from a human donor with toxic epidermal necrolysis, a severe cutaneous drug reaction. This chain joins TRBV9 and TRBJ1-3; the D call from TCRdb, TRBD1, cannot be confirmed without DNA. The sample taken for sequencing was PBMCs. The CDR3 protein is CASSSGQERSGNTIYF.